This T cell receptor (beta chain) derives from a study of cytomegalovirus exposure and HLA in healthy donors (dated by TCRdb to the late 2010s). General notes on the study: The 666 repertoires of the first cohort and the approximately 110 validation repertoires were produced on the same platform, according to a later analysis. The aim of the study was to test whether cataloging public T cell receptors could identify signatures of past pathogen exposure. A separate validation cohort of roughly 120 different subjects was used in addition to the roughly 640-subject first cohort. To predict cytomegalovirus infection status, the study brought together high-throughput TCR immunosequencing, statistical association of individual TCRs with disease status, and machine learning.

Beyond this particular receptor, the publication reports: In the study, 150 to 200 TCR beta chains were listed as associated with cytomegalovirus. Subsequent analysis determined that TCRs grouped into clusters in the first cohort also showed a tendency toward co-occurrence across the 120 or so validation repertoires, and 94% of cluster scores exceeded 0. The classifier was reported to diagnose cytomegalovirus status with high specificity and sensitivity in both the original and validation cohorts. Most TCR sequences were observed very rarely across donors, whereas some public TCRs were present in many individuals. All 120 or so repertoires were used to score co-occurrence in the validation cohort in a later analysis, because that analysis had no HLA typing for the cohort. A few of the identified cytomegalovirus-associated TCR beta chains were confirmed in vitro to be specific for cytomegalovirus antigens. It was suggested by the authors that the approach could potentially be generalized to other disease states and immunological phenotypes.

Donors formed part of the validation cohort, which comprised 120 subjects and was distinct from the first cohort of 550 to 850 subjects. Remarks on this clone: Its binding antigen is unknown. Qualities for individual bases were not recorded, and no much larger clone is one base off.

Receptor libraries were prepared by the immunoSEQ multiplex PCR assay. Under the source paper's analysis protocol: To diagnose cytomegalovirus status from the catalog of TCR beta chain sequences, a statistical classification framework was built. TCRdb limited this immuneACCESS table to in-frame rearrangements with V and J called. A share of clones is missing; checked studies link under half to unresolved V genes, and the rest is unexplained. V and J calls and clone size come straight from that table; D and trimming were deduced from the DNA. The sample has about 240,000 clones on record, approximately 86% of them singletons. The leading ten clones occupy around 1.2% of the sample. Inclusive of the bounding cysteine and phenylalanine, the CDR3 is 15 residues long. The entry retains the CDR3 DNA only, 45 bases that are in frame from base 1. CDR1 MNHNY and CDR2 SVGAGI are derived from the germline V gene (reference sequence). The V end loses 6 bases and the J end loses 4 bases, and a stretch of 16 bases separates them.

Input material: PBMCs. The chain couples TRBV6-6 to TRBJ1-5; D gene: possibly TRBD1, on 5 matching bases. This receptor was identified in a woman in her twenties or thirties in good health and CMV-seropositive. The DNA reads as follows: TGTGCCAGCAGCTCGGGGCAGGGAGGGAATCAGCCCCAGCATTTT. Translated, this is CASSSGQGGNQPQHF.